The entry below gives a single TCR beta chain sequence along with its context. The antigen remains unidentified. This sample is drawn from a study of cytomegalovirus exposure and HLA in healthy donors. The study's findings and limits: A missense variant in DCLRE1C was later tied to TCR beta V- and J-gene trimming. In a later analysis, CMV-associated beta chains were mostly HLA-associated, it appeared.

This CDR3 region has 14 residues. Trimming took 3 bases from V and 1 from J, leaving 8 bases between them. Germline V lookup: CDR1 MNHEY, CDR2 SVGAGI. Despite likely unrecorded immune exposures, the donors were nominally healthy at the time of sampling. Use of 60 Vbeta and 13 Jbeta primers characterized the PCR. Some clones are missing from TCRdb's copy, which holds only in-frame ones; the method was immunoSEQ multiplex PCR. The sample has over 80,000 clones; approximately 68% are singletons. The receptor was isolated from a boy between 10 and 17 years old in good health and CMV-seropositive. Specimen: PBMCs. The V and J genes are TRBV6-5 and TRBJ2-3; TRBD1 is a possible D gene (5 bases). The CDR3 DNA reads as TGTGCCAGCAGTTATGTCAGGGGCACAGATACGCAGTATTTT. Its protein is CASSYVRGTDTQYF.